This TCR beta chain was obtained from a study of blood T cell repertoires in COVID-19. Study in general: The United States, Italy and Spain supplied acute and convalescent COVID-19 samples.

The CDR3 spans 12 residues. The V gene lost 10 bases and the J gene lost 7 bases, with 13 bases spanning the gap. Germline V gene lookup returns CDR1 MGHDK and CDR2 SYGVNS. TCRdb's table, derived via immunoSEQ multiplex PCR, lists solely in-frame clones and lacks some. This sample has 100,000 to 150,000 clones, with 88% found just once. The genes are TRBV25-1 and TRBJ2-2; D possibly corresponds to TRBD1 (5 bases). The material sequenced was peripheral blood. The receptor's source is a human donor in a cohort sampled during active COVID-19. CDR3 region: CATRRGVGELFF. DNA for the CDR3: TGTGCCACTAGAAGGGGTGTCGGGGAGCTGTTTTTT.